This TCR beta chain was obtained from a study of blood T cell repertoires in COVID-19. The CDR3 runs to 16 residues. V was pared by 7 bases and J by 4 bases, with 23 bases between. Germline CDR1 reads SGHRS; CDR2 reads YFSETQ. Produced via immunoSEQ multiplex PCR; TCRdb's table is partial and in-frame only. The profile covers 150,000 to 200,000 clones, with about 79% appearing a single time and about 26% taken by the ten largest. The chain joins TRBV5-1 to TRBJ1-2; D is unresolved. The TCR comes from a woman between 65 and 79 years old with acute or convalescent COVID-19. Sequencing input: peripheral blood. CDR3 loop: CASEPFQEVVIYGYTF. DNA of the CDR3: TGCGCCAGCGAACCATTCCAGGAGGTAGTGATCTATGGCTACACCTTC. Full variable domain (rest looked up from reference TRBV5-1 and TRBJ1-2): KAGVTQTPRYLIKTRGQQVTLSCSPISGHRSVSWYQQTPGQGLQFLFEYFSETQRNKGNFPGRFSGRQFSNSRSEMNVSTLELGDSALYLCASEPFQEVVIYGYTFGSGTRLTVV.